These 13 T cell receptor beta chains were sequenced from one sample in a study of vaccination and CD4 T cells after COVID-19. An Oncomine TCR Beta short-read assay was used to sequence the DNA from cultured CD4+ T cells. TCRdb recomputed calls from the PCR reads with MiXCR, one row per CDR3 protein. The table shows 13,000 to 15,000 distinct CDR3 sequences, with less than 35% occurring only once. No antigens are known for them. Treatment described: roughly 11-day PBMC culture with coronavirus spike peptide pools or control peptides (ViraFEST assay). The sample consisted of CD4+ T cells from blood, cultured in vitro, taken before SARS-CoV-2 vaccination. Receptor source: a human donor who received a COVID-19 vaccine.

This clonotype appeared a few times. The chain joins TRBV6-1 to TRBJ2-2; 8 bases align to TRBD1. Per germline, CDR1 MNHNS and CDR2 SASEGT. This CDR3 is built from 17 residues. J gave up 0 bases and V 7 bases, and 10 bases lay outside the gene matches. The CDR3 region is CASTRTGRITNTGELFF. Written as DNA, the CDR3 is TGTGCCAGCACCAGGACAGGGAGGATCACGAACACCGGGGAGCTGTTTTTT.

The gene calls are TRBV4-2 and TRBJ1-2; 9 bases align to TRBD1. Per germline, CDR1 LGHNA and CDR2 YNFKEQ. V shed 2 bases and J 7 bases; nucleotides not matched to a gene: 5. The CDR3 spans 14 residues. Here the CDR3 DNA reads TGTGCCAGCAGCCAAACAGGGGGCACTGGTGGCTACACCTTC. Protein: CASSQTGGTGGYTF.

This clonotype was counted a few times. The chain carries TRBV20-1 and TRBJ1-2; D perhaps matches TRBD1 (6 bases). V lost 6 bases, J lost 4 bases, and 12 bases lay in between. Per the germline V gene, CDR1 is DFQATT and CDR2 is SNEGSKA (reference sequence). The CDR3 runs 12 residues. CDR3 sequence: CSAQGTSYGYTF. CDR3 sequence (DNA): TGCAGTGCGCAGGGGACCAGCTATGGCTACACCTTC.

The V gene is TRBV7-2, the J gene TRBJ2-3; no firm D call. The CDR3 has 15 amino acids. Trimming took 0 bases from V and 0 from J, leaving 7 bases between them. Germline loops: CDR1 SGHTA, CDR2 FQGNSA. CDR3 bases: TGTGCCAGCAGCTTAGCTGGGGTGAGCACAGATACGCAGTATTTT. This encodes CASSLAGVSTDTQYF.

The chain combines TRBV30 with TRBJ1-3; D gene uncertain. CDR1 is GTSNPN, CDR2 SVGIG, per germline (reference sequence). V lost 4 bases and J 8 bases, leaving 9 bases between the germline ends. The CDR3 spans 11 residues. Written as DNA, the CDR3 is TGTGCCTGGACGGAGGGTTACACCATATATTTT. Translated, it gives CAWTEGYTIYF.

This clonotype was counted only a few times. The chain uses TRBV6-5 and TRBJ2-7; the match to TRBD1 covers 10 bases. The CDR3 is 15 amino acids. Germline CDR1 is MNHEY and CDR2 is SVGAGI. Trimming took 4 bases from V and 7 from J; bases not matched to a gene: 10. Here the CDR3 DNA reads TGTGCCAGCAGTTCGCCGACAGGGGGCGTGGGTGAGCAGTACTTC. Protein sequence: CASSSPTGGVGEQYF.

Only a few counts were recorded for this clonotype. For the CDR3, the DNA is TGCGCCAGCCGGAACGGGGTTGAAGACACTGAAGCTTTCTTT. As protein: CASRNGVEDTEAFF. The rearrangement uses TRBV5-1 and TRBJ1-1; D is uncertain. The V gene's germline CDR1 is SGHRS and CDR2 YFSETQ. The CDR3 is made up of 14 amino acids. V was clipped by 7 bases and J by 3 bases, with 16 bases between them.

The chain couples TRBV11-3 to TRBJ2-1; tentative D call: TRBD2 (6 bases). The CDR3 spans 15 residues. V shed 1 base and J shed 7 bases, with 14 bases lying between them. CDR1 and CDR2 from the germline V gene are SGHNT and YENEEA. CDR3 DNA sequence: TGTGCCAGCAGCTTAGGCCCCCCTAGCGTAAATGAGCAGTTCTTC. It specifies CASSLGPPSVNEQFF.

This clonotype was found a few times. The gene calls are TRBV29-1 and TRBJ1-2; 10 bases line up with TRBD1. CDR1 is SQVTM, CDR2 ANQGSEA, per germline. The CDR3 covers 14 residues. Trimming took 4 bases from V and 4 from J; bases not matched to a gene: 6. In DNA, the CDR3 is TGCAGCGTTGGTCAGGACAGGGGGACCTATGGCTACACCTTC. Its translation: CSVGQDRGTYGYTF. Complete variable domain (other parts from reference TRBV29-1 and TRBJ1-2): SAVISQKPSRDICQRGTSLTIQCQVDSQVTMMFWYRQQPGQSLTLIATANQGSEATYESGFVIDKFPISRPNLTFSTLTVSNMSPEDSSIYLCSVGQDRGTYGYTFGSGTRLTVV.

This chain uses TRBV12-3 or TRBV12-4 with TRBJ1-2, with a tentative D call TRBD1 (5 bases). V lost 4 bases and J lost 6, with 12 bases in between. The length of the CDR3 is 13 residues. Here the CDR3 reads CASSYGEGDGYTF. In nucleotides, the CDR3 is TGTGCCAGCAGTTACGGGGAAGGGGATGGCTACACCTTC.

This clonotype was observed a handful of times. The V and J genes are TRBV7-4 and TRBJ2-7; D remains unclear. Looked up from germline, CDR1 is SGHVT and CDR2 is SQSDAQ. This CDR3 region has 15 residues. Trimming shortened V by 4 bases and J by 3 bases, and 16 bases separated the two germline ends. The CDR3 reads CASSYNQGTVYEQYF. The CDR3 DNA is TGTGCCAGCAGCTACAACCAAGGCACAGTCTACGAGCAGTACTTC.

The J gene is TRBJ2-7, the V gene TRBV12-3 or TRBV12-4; TRBD1 is a possible D gene (6 bases). The germline V and J ends were trimmed by 5 bases and 2 bases, with 13 bases remaining between them. The CDR3 has 14 residues. CDR3 bases: TGTGCCAGCAGTCACGACAGGCGAGCCTACGAGCAGTACTTC. Its translation: CASSHDRRAYEQYF.

The chain uses TRBV21-1 and TRBJ2-3; the table calls TRBD1, which could not be checked here. TRBV21-1 is classified as a pseudogene. CDR3 size: 18 residues. The CDR3 is CATPAQERGFPGTDTQYF. The CDR3 nucleotides are TGTGCCACCCCTGCGCAGGAGCGGGGGTTCCCGGGCACAGATACGCAGTATTTT.